The sample holds a few counts of the clone carrying this TCR beta chain. As yet, its antigen is unknown. Profiled with immunoSEQ multiplex PCR; TCRdb holds only in-frame clones, not every one. The table lists over 2 million clones, around 92% of them singletons. The entry originates in a study of shared clonotypes between healthy human individuals. Broader study findings: Only blood underwent sampling, and tissue repertoires likely differ.

Each of the donors was a healthy adult who was HIV-negative and had not had a recent acute infection or vaccination. This CDR3 contains 14 residues. J was trimmed by 8 bases and V by 3 bases; bases with no gene match: 7. The germline V gene has CDR1 MNHNS and CDR2 SASEGT. This chain connects TRBV6-1 to TRBJ1-2; TRBD1 agrees at 9 bases. This clonotype originated in a man between 18 and 35 years old in good health. Some clones in this sample may be carry-over from other donors' samples. Sequenced sample: naive CD4+ T cells from PBMCs. The subset is: CD45RA+ positively selected. In DNA, the CDR3 is TGTGCCAGCAGTGATCCGACAGGGGGAGGAGGCTACACCTTC. Amino acids: CASSDPTGGGGYTF.